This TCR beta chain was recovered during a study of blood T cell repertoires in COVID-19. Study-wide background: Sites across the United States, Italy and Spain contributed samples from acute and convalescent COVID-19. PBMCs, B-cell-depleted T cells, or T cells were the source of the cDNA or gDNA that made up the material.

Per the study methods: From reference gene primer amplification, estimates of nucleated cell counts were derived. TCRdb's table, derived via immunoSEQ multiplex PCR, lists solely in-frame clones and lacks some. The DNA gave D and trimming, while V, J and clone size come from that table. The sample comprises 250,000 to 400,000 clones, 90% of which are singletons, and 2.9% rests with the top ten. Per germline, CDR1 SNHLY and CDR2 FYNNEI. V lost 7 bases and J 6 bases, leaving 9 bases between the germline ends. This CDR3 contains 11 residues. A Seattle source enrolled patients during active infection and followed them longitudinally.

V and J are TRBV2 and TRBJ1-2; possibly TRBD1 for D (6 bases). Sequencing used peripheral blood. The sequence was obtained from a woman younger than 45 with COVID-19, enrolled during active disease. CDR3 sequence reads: CASTYRDGYTF. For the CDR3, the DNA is TGTGCCAGCACTTACAGGGATGGCTACACCTTC. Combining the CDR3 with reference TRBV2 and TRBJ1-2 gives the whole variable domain EPEVTQTPSHQVTQMGQEVILRCVPISNHLYFYWYRQILGQKVEFLVSFYNNEISEKSEIFDDQFSVERPDGSNFTLKIRSTKLEDSAMYFCASTYRDGYTFGSGTRLTVV.